A selection of T cell receptor beta chains follows, all from one sample in a study of T cell responses to AZD1222 COVID-19 vaccine. Sequencing used immunoSEQ multiplex PCR; TCRdb keeps in-frame clones, though not all of them. The repertoire holds some 130,000 clones, with roughly 87% as singletons. The material was peripheral blood, obtained 28 days after the second AZD1222 dose. Receptor source: an adult who received the AZD1222 COVID-19 vaccine. CDR3s include the opening cysteine and the closing phenylalanine or tryptophan. Fields, in order: CDR3 length, V gene, clone size, J gene, CDR3 protein. Clone size, where shown, is once, few, many, or a class for clones that have expanded.

18	TRBV18	.	TRBJ1-5	CASSQGQGGGYSNQPQHF
14	TRBV7-8	.	TRBJ1-6	CASSLEGPSRALHF
13	TRBV29-1	many	TRBJ1-1	CSAGPSGNTEAFF
14	TRBV4-2	.	TRBJ1-6	CASSQDRANSPLHF
14	TRBV5-1	once	TRBJ1-1	CASSLERGNTEAFF
14	TRBV7-2	once	TRBJ1-6	CASSLVPANSPLHF
15	TRBV3-1/TRBV3-2	.	TRBJ2-2	CASSQARVDTGELFF
15	TRBV6-5	.	TRBJ2-1	CASSYETGSYNEQFF
16	TRBV9	.	TRBJ1-2	CASSVDDRSYNYGYTF
16	TRBV6-2/TRBV6-3	.	TRBJ2-7	CASSRTSGGTKYEQYF
14	TRBV11-3	.	TRBJ2-1	CASSRGTGMGEQFF
12	TRBV7-9	once	TRBJ2-5	CASSLESVSQYF
14	TRBV7-9	.	TRBJ1-3	CASSSLDSGNTIYF
15	TRBV28	.	TRBJ2-7	CASSYLGGRGGEQYF
15	TRBV7-9	.	TRBJ1-1	CASSLTNSLNTEAFF
16	TRBV11-1	.	TRBJ1-1	CASSLGPGVRNTEAFF
13	TRBV6-4	.	TRBJ1-1	CASSVTADTEAFF
15	TRBV7-2	.	TRBJ2-2	CASSFIPGNTGELFF
14	TRBV27	.	TRBJ2-7	CASSFVAASYEQYF
15	TRBV5-6	.	TRBJ2-6	CASTPTGPGANVLTF
13	TRBV5-5	few	TRBJ2-7	CASSFQNYYEQYF
14	TRBV29-1	.	TRBJ2-5	CSVPLAGGQETQYF
14	TRBV21-1	.	TRBJ1-3	CASSWYSSGNTIYF
15	TRBV6-2/TRBV6-3	.	TRBJ1-6	CASSYQGSFGSPLHF
15	TRBV27	.	TRBJ2-7	CASSARQAYSYEQYF
14	TRBV5-1	.	TRBJ1-1	CASSSARGNTEAFF
13	TRBV30	.	TRBJ1-2	CAWAGTGAGGYTF
13	TRBV29-1	.	TRBJ1-4	CSVERFQADKLFF
15	TRBV3-1/TRBV3-2	few	TRBJ2-7	CASSHIRTGRYEQYF
15	TRBV7-3	.	TRBJ1-5	CASSCPRDNNQPQHF
14	TRBV5-6	.	TRBJ1-4	CASSFVGSNEKLFF
14	TRBV2	.	TRBJ2-5	CASILAGLQETQYF
12	TRBV7-8	.	TRBJ1-4	CASSLASAELFF
14	TRBV7-8	.	TRBJ1-5	CASSADGLNQPQHF
14	TRBV18	.	TRBJ1-5	CASSGAGGNQPQHF
12	TRBV6-5	.	TRBJ1-2	CASSLADYGYTF